This record covers a single T cell receptor beta chain. Only a few counts were recorded for this clonotype. It lacks a known antigen. Base qualities were left out, and no much larger clone turns up one base away. This specimen comes from a study of T-cell memory formation after mild COVID-19 (dated by TCRdb to about 2021). Study-level background: TCR sequence clusters from the two donors were found to be largely donor specific. In a couple of donors, T-cell clones that expanded and contracted after mild COVID-19 were followed by sequencing TCRalpha and TCRbeta repertoires longitudinally. The cohort was made up of two young adult volunteers, one female and one male, who were previously healthy. Paper-wide results and their limitations: Clones that contracted from day 15 to 85 showed balanced CD4/CD8 phenotypes, whereas a second wave of clones that expanded from day 15 to 37 leaned towards CD4+. SARS-CoV-2 specificity was not confirmed for the second-wave clones peaking on day 37. Some responding clones were found in pre-infection memory, which suggests that pre-existing cross-reactive memory T cells took part in the SARS-CoV-2 response. Only a couple of mild cases were covered in the study, and larger cohorts including severe cases with pre-infection samples were considered necessary. Contracting CD4+ clones appeared mostly in the CM and EM memory subsets, whereas CD8+ clones were enriched in EMRA.

Ficoll-Paque density gradient centrifugation was the method used to isolate PBMCs. CDR1 and CDR2 are read off the germline V gene as SGHRS and YFSETQ. A distance of 9 bases separates the germline ends of V and J, which lose 2 bases and 3 bases respectively. The CDR3 starts with the cysteine, ends with the phenylalanine, and has 14 residues. Only the CDR3 region is kept as DNA, spanning 42 bases read in frame from base 1. The reads were generated on an Illumina NovaSeq 6000. cDNA libraries for TCRalpha and TCRbeta were prepared by 5'RACE using constant-segment primers, with sample barcodes and unique molecular identifiers added. RNA was extracted from every sample with Trizol reagent. Libraries were amplified in two PCR steps, with a second sample barcode and Illumina TruSeq adapters added in the second step. Sequencing of libraries was performed on an Illumina NovaSeq with 2 x 150 bp paired-end reads. The original methods were these. Demultiplexing of reads and collapsing into UMI-guided consensus sequences were performed with migec v1.2.7. With mixcr v2.1.11, UMI consensuses were aligned to TRA and TRB V and J templates and assembled into clonotypes. A clonotype was counted as expanded or contracted only if both edgeR and NoisET called the change significant, with noise models trained on biological replicates. For edgeR calls, the thresholds were a false discovery rate-adjusted p below 0.01 and a log2 fold-change of 1. As an exploratory analysis of dynamics, max-normalized trajectories of the 1000 most abundant clonotypes were examined by PCA with hierarchical clustering. Separately sequenced CD4+ and CD8+ repertoires were used to assign a CD4 or CD8 phenotype to each responding clone. The raw public data were reprocessed by TCRdb itself: fastp quality trimming at Q25, MiXCR clonotype calling, in-frame beta chains only. Records with the same CDR3 protein are collapsed into one entry carrying the most frequent genes and DNA. TCRdb, rather than the study authors, made the V and J calls. Counted in this sample were 200,000 or so distinct CDR3 sequences; approximately 10% of them appeared once. Roughly 4% of the sample goes to the ten largest clones.

Sequencing input: PBMCs or a T cell subset sorted from them (not recorded which). The sequence derives from a man younger than 35 who had mild COVID-19 (a few samples of this study predate the infection). The sample titles of this study are shuffled in the database, so cell type and time point are left out; the donor was told from shared clones. The chain joins TRBV5-1 to TRBJ1-3, with no confident D gene call. The CDR3 region: CASSLGTLGNTIYF. The DNA sequence follows: TGCGCCAGCAGCTTAGGTACCCTTGGAAACACCATATATTTT.